The following is a T cell receptor (beta chain) sequence with its context. The target antigen is unknown. Primers for the PCR totalled 60 Vbeta and 13 Jbeta. Clones were read by immunoSEQ multiplex PCR, and TCRdb kept only the in-frame ones, dropping some. The table shows about 160,000 clones, with approximately 81% occurring only once. This entry is derived from a study of cytomegalovirus exposure and HLA in healthy donors. General study points: Reported performance of the classifier showed diagnosis of cytomegalovirus status with high specificity and sensitivity. It has been reported that TCR beta sequences accurately predicted the HLA-A and HLA-B alleles of most subjects.

The ends were cut back, 4 bases at V and 1 base at J, with 11 bases in the middle. CDR3 length: 14 amino acids. Germline CDR1 is SGHNT and CDR2 is YYREEE (reference sequence). The sample taken for sequencing was PBMCs. The chain links TRBV5-4 to TRBJ2-5, with D perhaps TRBD1 (6 bases). The receptor was derived from a man between 18 and 29 years old in good health and CMV-seropositive. The CDR3 coding sequence is TGTGCCAGCAGCCGGAGGACAGTCCAAGAGACCCAGTACTTC. Its protein is CASSRRTVQETQYF. The entire variable domain, with the rest obtained from reference TRBV5-4 and TRBJ2-5, is as follows: ETGVTQSPTHLIKTRGQQVTLRCSSQSGHNTVSWYQQALGQGPQFIFQYYREEENGRGNFPPRFSGLQFPNYSSELNVNALELDDSALYLCASSRRTVQETQYFGPGTRLLVL.